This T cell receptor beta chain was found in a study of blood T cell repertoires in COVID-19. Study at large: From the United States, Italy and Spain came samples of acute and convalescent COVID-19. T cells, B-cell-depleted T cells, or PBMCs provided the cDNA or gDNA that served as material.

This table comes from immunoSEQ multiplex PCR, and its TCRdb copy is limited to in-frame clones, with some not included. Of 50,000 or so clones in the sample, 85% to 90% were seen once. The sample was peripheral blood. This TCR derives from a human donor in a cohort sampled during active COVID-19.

The CDR3: CASSQGGTRYEQYF. CDR3 in DNA: TGTGCCAGCAGCCAAGGCGGAACGCGTTACGAGCAGTACTTC. The rearrangement joins TRBV3-1 (or the pseudogene TRBV3-2) to TRBJ2-7; unclear D gene. Germline V gene lookup returns CDR1 LGHDT and CDR2 YNNKEL (reference sequence). V lost 1 base and J 4 bases, leaving 11 bases between the germline ends. This CDR3 is built from 14 residues.